What follows describes a single T cell receptor (beta chain). It has no known antigen specificity. Base qualities are not provided; no much larger clone lies one nucleotide away. Participants in the prospective study were enrolled through a virtual design, were aged about 18 to 89 years, and lived in roughly 24 United States geographic areas. To assign participants to cohorts, the prospective study relied on clinical history that participants themselves reported in a screening survey and a study questionnaire. Mobile phlebotomists in the prospective study collected whole blood, serum and a nasopharyngeal or oropharyngeal swab from every participant. Participants in the prospective study had the option to provide additional blood draws and questionnaires over a 2-month period. Prospective study blood samples were shipped either frozen or at room temperature before DNA extraction. This entry comes from a study of blood T cell repertoires in COVID-19 (dated by TCRdb to about 2020). Regarding the research as a whole: Samples covering the acute and convalescent phases of COVID-19 were provided by collaborators in the United States, Italy and Spain. The repertoires were made available in a free public database intended to serve as a resource for research on the immune response to SARS-CoV-2. The samples were drawn from two sources: the first 160 participants of the ongoing ImmuneRACE study, and over 950 subjects contributed by 6 global collaborators. Where HLA class I and class II types were available, the types were taken from metadata supplied by the sample provider, not from assay-based typing. Nearly every sample came with metadata listing a de-identified subject ID, COVID-19 status, age in years and sex. The material from the prospective study consisted of cDNA or gDNA derived from T cells, B-cell-depleted T cells, or PBMCs. The dataset comprised deeply sampled blood TCRbeta repertoires from subjects exposed to, actively infected with, or recovered from COVID-19.

CDR1 is given as SNHLY and CDR2 as FYNNEI, both from the germline V gene. The CDR3 contains 14 residues, cysteine and phenylalanine counted. The only DNA kept is the CDR3, 42 bases in frame from the first base. The trim is 4 bases for V and 1 base for J, with a gap of 10 bases between the germline ends. The immunoSEQ Assay, a bias-controlled multiplex PCR, was used to amplify TCRbeta CDR3 regions from genomic DNA. Concerning the study's data processing: Nucleated cell counts per sample were estimated from amplification of reference gene primers within the assay. Sequence reads were collapsed and filtered to measure the absolute abundance of every unique TCRbeta CDR3 rearrangement. For each sample, productive Simpson clonality was calculated as the square root of Simpson's diversity index across productive rearrangements. TCRdb took over this immuneACCESS table, retaining in-frame rearrangements with V and J assigned. Such tables are incomplete; in checked studies, under half of the missing clones stem from an unresolved V gene, and the remainder is unexplained. V, J and clone size were drawn from that table, and D and trimming were deduced from the DNA. This sample has about 220,000 clones in its table, and about 80% of those were observed once. The ten largest account for 1.3% of the sample.

General study outcomes and caveats: The quantity of clinical and demographic metadata differed by source and by participant and was supplied without curation.

The sequence was obtained from a woman aged 40-49 years with acute COVID-19. This sequence uses TRBV2 and TRBJ1-1, with the identity of the D gene unclear. Sequencing was done on a sample of PBMCs or T cells enriched from blood (not recorded which). For the CDR3, the sequence is CASSVEAANTEAFF. The nucleotide sequence reads TGTGCCAGCAGTGTAGAGGCCGCGAACACTGAAGCTTTCTTT.